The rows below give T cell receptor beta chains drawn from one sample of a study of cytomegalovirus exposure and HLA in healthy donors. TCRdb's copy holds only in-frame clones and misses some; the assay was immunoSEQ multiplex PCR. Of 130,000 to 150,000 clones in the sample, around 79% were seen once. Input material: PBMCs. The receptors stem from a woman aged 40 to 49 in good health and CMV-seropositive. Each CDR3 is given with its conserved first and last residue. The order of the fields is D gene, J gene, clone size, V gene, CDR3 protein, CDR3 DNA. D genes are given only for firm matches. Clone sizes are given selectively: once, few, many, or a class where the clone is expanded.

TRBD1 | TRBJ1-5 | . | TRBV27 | CASSPRGVGNQPQHF | TGTGCCAGCAGTCCCAGGGGGGTCGGCAATCAGCCCCAGCATTTT
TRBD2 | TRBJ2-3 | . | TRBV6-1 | CASSPGGGTQYF | TGTGCCAGCAGTCCTGGGGGGGGGACGCAGTATTTT
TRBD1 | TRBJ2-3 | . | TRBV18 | CASSRDRSSTDTQYF | TGTGCCAGCTCCCGGGACAGGTCTAGCACAGATACGCAGTATTTT
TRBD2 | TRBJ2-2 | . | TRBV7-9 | CASSSLEAGGNTGELFF | TGTGCCAGCAGCTCTCTGGAGGCGGGGGGGAACACCGGGGAGCTGTTTTTT
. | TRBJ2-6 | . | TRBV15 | CATSRRNSGSGANVLTF | TGTGCCACCAGCAGACGTAATTCCGGTTCAGGGGCCAACGTCCTGACTTTC
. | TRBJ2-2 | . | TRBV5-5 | CASSLAPGMNGELFF | TGTGCCAGCAGCTTGGCCCCGGGAATGAACGGGGAGCTGTTTTTT
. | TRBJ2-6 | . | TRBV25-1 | CASSDWGAGANVLTF | TGTGCCAGCAGTGATTGGGGGGCTGGGGCCAACGTCCTGACTTTC
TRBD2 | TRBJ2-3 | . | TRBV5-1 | CASSSLAGFTDTQYF | TGCGCCAGCAGCTCACTAGCGGGGTTCACAGATACGCAGTATTTT
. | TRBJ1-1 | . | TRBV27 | CASSLVGGTEAFF | TGTGCCAGCAGTTTAGTCGGGGGGACTGAAGCTTTCTTT
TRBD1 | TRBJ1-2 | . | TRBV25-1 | CASSELAGQGGDTF | TGTGCCAGCAGTGAATTAGCGGGACAGGGGGGGGACACCTTC
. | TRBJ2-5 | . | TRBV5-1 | CASNSQETQYF | TGCGCCAGCAACTCCCAAGAGACCCAGTACTTC
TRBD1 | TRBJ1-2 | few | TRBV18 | CASSPTRDSINYGYTF | TGTGCCAGCTCACCAACGCGGGACAGCATAAACTATGGCTACACCTTC
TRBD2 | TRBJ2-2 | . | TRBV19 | CASSPRGAGGNTGELFF | TGTGCCAGTAGCCCCCGGGGGGCGGGGGGGAACACCGGGGAGCTGTTTTTT
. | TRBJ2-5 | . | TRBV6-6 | CASSLPRVLGETQYF | TGTGCCAGCAGTTTGCCCAGGGTTCTCGGAGAGACCCAGTACTTC
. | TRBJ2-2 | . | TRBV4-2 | CASRGRTGELFF | TGTGCCAGCAGGGGGAGGACCGGGGAGCTGTTTTTT
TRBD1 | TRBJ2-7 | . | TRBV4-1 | CASSHPQGATYEQYF | TGCGCCAGCAGCCATCCACAGGGGGCTACTTACGAGCAGTACTTC
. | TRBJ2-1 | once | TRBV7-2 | CASSLGSTAGNEQFF | TGTGCCAGCAGCTTAGGTAGTACCGCGGGCAATGAGCAGTTCTTC
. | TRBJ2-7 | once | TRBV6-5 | CASSRGDYEQYF | TGTGCCAGCAGCAGGGGAGACTACGAGCAGTACTTC
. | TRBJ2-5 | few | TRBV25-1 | CASSGGGDGSETQYF | TGTGCCAGCAGTGGAGGAGGGGACGGGTCGGAGACCCAGTACTTC
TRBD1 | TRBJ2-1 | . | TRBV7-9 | CSSSLSGQGLDEQFF | TGTTCCAGCAGCTTATCGGGACAGGGGTTGGATGAGCAGTTCTTC
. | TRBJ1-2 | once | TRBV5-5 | CASIEVGAYGYTF | TGTGCCAGCATCGAGGTGGGGGCCTATGGCTACACCTTC
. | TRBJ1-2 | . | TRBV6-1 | CASSEFSGGYGYTF | TGTGCCAGCAGTGAGTTCTCCGGGGGCTATGGCTACACCTTC
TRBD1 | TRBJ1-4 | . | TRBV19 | CASGLQGTNEKLFF | TGTGCCAGCGGTTTACAGGGGACTAATGAAAAACTGTTTTTT
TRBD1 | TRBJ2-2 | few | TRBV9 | CASSYTGDTGELFF | TGTGCCAGCAGCTATACAGGGGACACCGGGGAGCTGTTTTTT
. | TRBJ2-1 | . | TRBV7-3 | CASSPVRTGWNEQFF | TGTGCCAGCAGCCCAGTACGCACCGGGTGGAATGAGCAGTTCTTC
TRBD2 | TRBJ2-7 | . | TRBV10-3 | CAISESTSGASYEQYF | TGTGCCATCAGTGAGTCGACTAGCGGGGCCTCCTACGAGCAGTACTTC
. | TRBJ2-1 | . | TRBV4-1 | CASSPGPLHKGGYNEQFF | TGCGCCAGCAGCCCAGGGCCTCTCCACAAGGGGGGGTACAATGAGCAGTTCTTC
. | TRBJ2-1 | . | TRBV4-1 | CASSSQGWGSYNEQFF | TGCGCCAGCAGCTCCCAGGGGTGGGGCTCCTACAATGAGCAGTTCTTC
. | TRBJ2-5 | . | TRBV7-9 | CSSSFQRVGRRYQETQYF | TGTTCCAGCAGCTTCCAGCGCGTGGGCAGGAGGTACCAAGAGACCCAGTACTTC
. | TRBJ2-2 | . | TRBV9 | CASSLFIGELFF | TGTGCCAGCAGCCTTTTTATCGGGGAGCTGTTTTTT
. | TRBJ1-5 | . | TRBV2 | CASNYGGDLQPQHF | TGTGCCAGCAATTATGGGGGGGATCTTCAGCCCCAGCATTTT
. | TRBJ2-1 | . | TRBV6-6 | CASQRGQYNEQFF | TGTGCCAGCCAGAGAGGGCAGTACAATGAGCAGTTCTTC
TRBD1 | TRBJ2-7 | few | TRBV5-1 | CASSQGGMADEQYF | TGCGCCAGCAGCCAAGGGGGCATGGCAGACGAGCAGTACTTC
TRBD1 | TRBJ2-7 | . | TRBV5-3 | CARSPYRRTGEYF | TGTGCCAGAAGTCCTTACCGACGGACAGGGGAGTACTTC
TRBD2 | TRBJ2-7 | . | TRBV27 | CATRPGLAGAYEQYF | TGTGCCACCCGCCCGGGACTAGCGGGGGCCTACGAGCAGTACTTC
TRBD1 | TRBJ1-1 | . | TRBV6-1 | CASSEGQGSAFF | TGTGCCAGCAGTGAAGGACAGGGTTCGGCTTTCTTT
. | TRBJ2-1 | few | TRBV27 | CASSLLEASEQFF | TGTGCCAGCAGTCTCCTCGAGGCTAGTGAGCAGTTCTTC
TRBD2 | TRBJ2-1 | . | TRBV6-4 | CASSLGLASYNEQFF | TGTGCCAGCAGCCTGGGACTAGCATCCTACAATGAGCAGTTCTTC
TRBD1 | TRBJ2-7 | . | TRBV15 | CATSRGDRDPYEQYF | TGTGCCACCAGCAGAGGGGACAGGGACCCCTACGAGCAGTACTTC
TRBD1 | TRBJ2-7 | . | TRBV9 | CASSLQGGQGVEQYF | TGTGCCAGCAGCCTACAGGGGGGACAGGGGGTCGAGCAGTACTTC
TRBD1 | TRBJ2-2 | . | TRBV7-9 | CASSPRQGKGTGELFF | TGTGCCAGCAGCCCGCGACAGGGGAAGGGCACCGGGGAGCTGTTTTTT
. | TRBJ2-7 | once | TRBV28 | CASTLQTALEQYF | TGTGCCAGCACGCTCCAGACAGCCCTCGAGCAGTACTTC